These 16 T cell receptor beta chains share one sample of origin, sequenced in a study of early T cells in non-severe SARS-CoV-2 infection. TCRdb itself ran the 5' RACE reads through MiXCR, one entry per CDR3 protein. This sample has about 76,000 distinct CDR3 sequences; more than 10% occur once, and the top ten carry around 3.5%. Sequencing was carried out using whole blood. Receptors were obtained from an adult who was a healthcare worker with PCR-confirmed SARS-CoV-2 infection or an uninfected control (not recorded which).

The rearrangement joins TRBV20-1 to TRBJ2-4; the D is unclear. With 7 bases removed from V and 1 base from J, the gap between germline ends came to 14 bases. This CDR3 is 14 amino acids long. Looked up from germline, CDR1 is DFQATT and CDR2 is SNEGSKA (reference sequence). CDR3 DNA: TGCAGTGTTTCCCAAGGGTCGGCCAAAAACATTCAGTACTTC. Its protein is CSVSQGSAKNIQYF.

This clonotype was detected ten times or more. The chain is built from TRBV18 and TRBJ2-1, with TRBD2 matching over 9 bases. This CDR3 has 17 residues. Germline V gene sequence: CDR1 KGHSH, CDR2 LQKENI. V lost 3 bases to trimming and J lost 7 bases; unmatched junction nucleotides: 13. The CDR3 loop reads CASSPRGSGSWANEQFF. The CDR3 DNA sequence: TGTGCCAGCTCACCCCGGGGTAGCGGGAGTTGGGCTAATGAGCAGTTCTTC.

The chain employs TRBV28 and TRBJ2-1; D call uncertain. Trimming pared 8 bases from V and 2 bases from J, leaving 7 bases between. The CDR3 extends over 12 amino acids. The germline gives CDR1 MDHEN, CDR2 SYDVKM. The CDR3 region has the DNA TGTGCCAGCGGCGGCACCTACAATGAGCAGTTCTTC. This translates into CASGGTYNEQFF.

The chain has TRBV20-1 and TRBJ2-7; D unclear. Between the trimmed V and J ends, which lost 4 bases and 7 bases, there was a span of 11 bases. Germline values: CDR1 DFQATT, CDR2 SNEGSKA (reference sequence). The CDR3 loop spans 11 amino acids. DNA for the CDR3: TGCAGTGCTACCTTCAATCTGGAGCAGTACTTC. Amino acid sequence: CSATFNLEQYF.

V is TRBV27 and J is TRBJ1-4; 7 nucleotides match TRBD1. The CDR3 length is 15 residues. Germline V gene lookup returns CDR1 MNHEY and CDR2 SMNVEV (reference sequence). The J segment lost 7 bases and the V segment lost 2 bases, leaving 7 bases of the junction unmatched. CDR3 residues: CASSLRRGLGEKLFF. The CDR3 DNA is TGTGCCAGCAGTTTACGAAGGGGGCTCGGTGAAAAACTGTTTTTT.

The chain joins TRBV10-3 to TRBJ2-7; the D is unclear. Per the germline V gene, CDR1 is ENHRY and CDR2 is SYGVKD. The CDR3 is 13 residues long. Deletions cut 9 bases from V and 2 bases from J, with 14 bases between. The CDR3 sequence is CAIGPTTTYEQYF. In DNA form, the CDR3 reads TGTGCCATTGGACCGACCACCACCTACGAGCAGTACTTC.

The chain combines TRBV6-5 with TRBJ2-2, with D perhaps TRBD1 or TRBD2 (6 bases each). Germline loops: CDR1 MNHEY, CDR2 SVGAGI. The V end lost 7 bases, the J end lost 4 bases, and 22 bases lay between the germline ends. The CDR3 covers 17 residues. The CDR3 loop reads CASTLHEGGTRTGELFF. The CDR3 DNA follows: TGTGCCAGCACCCTTCATGAAGGCGGGACACGCACCGGGGAGCTGTTTTTT.

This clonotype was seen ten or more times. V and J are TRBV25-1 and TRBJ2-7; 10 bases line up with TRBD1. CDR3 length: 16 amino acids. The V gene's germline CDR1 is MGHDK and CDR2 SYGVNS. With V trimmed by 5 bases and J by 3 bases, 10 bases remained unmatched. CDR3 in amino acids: CASSSVLGDRGYEQYF. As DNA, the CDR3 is TGTGCCAGCAGTTCAGTTTTAGGGGACAGGGGCTACGAGCAGTACTTC.

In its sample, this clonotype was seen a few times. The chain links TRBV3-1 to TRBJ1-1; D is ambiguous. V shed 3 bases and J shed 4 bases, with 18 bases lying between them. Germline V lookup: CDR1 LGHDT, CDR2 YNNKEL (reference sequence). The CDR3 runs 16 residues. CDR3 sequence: CASSQGRGQLGTEAFF. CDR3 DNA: TGTGCCAGCAGCCAGGGGAGAGGGCAGTTGGGCACTGAAGCTTTCTTT.

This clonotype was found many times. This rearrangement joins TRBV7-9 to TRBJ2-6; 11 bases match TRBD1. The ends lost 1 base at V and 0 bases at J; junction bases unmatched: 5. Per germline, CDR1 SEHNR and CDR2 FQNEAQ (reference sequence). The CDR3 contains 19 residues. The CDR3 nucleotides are TGTGCCAGCAGCTTAGAGGGACAGGGGGTGAACTCTGGGGCCAACGTCCTGACTTTC. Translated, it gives CASSLEGQGVNSGANVLTF.

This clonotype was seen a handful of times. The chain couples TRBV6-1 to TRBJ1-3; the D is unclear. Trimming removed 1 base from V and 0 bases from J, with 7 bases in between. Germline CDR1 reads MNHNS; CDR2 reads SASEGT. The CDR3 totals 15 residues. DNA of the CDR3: TGTGCCAGCAGTGAAGGTCTCTTCTCTGGAAACACCATATATTTT. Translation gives CASSEGLFSGNTIYF.

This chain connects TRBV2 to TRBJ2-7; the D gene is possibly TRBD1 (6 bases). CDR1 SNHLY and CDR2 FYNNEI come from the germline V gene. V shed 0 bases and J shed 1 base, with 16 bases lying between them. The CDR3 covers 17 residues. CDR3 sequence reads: CASSEAPGQIYSYEQYF. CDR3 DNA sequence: TGTGCCAGCAGTGAAGCCCCTGGACAGATCTATTCCTACGAGCAGTACTTC. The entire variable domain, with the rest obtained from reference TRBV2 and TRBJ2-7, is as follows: EPEVTQTPSHQVTQMGQEVILRCVPISNHLYFYWYRQILGQKVEFLVSFYNNEISEKSEIFDDQFSVERPDGSNFTLKIRSTKLEDSAMYFCASSEAPGQIYSYEQYFGPGTRLTVT.

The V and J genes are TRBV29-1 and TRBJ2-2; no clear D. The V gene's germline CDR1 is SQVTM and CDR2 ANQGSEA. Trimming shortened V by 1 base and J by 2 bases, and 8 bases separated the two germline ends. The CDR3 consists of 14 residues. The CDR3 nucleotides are TGCAGCGTTGAAGTGGGCTACAACACCGGGGAGCTGTTTTTT. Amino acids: CSVEVGYNTGELFF.

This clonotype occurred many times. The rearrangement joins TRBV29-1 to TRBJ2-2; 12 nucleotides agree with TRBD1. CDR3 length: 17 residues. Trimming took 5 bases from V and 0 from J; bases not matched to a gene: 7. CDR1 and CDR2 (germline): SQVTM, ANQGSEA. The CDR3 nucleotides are TGCAGCGTTAGGGACAGGGGGCCGAGAACGAACACCGGGGAGCTGTTTTTT. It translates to CSVRDRGPRTNTGELFF.

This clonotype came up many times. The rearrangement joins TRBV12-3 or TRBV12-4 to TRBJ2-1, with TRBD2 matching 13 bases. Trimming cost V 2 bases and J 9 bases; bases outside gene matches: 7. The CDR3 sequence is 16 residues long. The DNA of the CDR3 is TGTGCCAGCAGTTTAACCGGACTAGCGGGAGAAGTTGAGCAGTTCTTC. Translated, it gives CASSLTGLAGEVEQFF.

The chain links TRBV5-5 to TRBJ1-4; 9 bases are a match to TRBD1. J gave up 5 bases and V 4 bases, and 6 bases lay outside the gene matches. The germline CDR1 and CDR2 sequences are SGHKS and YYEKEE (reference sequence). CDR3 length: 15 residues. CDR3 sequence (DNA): TGTGCCAGCAGCCTGACCGGGACAGGGAATGAAAAACTGTTTTTT. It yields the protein CASSLTGTGNEKLFF. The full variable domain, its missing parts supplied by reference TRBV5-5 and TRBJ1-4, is DAGVTQSPTHLIKTRGQQVTLRCSPISGHKSVSWYQQVLGQGPQFIFQYYEKEERGRGNFPDRFSARQFPNYSSELNVNALLLGDSALYLCASSLTGTGNEKLFFGSGTQLSVL.